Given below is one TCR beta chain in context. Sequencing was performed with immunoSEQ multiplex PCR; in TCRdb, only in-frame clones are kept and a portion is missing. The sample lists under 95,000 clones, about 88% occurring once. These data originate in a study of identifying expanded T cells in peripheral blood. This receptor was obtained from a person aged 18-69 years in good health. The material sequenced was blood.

The DNA for the CDR3 is TGTGCCAGTAGTGACGCCTACGAGCAGTACTTC. This sequence encodes CASSDAYEQYF. The chain carries TRBV19 and TRBJ2-7, with unresolved D. V lost 5 bases, J lost 2 bases, and 4 bases lay in between. CDR3 length equals 11 residues. Germline V gives CDR1 LNHDA, CDR2 SQIVND (reference sequence).